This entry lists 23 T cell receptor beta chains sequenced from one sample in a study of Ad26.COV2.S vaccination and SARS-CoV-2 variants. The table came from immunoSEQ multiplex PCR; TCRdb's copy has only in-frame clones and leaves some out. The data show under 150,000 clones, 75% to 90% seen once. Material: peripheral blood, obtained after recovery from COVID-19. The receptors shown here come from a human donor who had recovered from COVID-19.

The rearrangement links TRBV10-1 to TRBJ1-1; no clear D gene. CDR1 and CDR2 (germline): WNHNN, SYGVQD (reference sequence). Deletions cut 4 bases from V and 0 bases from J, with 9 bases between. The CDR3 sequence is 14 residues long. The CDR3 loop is CASSVGPMNTEAFF. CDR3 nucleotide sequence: TGCGCCAGCAGTGTTGGGCCCATGAACACTGAAGCTTTCTTT.

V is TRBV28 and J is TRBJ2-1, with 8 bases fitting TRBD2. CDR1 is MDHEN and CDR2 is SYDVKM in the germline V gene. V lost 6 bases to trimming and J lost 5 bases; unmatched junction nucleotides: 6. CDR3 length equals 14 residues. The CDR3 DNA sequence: TGTGCCAGCAGGAAGGCGGGGGGACACAATGAGCAGTTCTTC. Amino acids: CASRKAGGHNEQFF. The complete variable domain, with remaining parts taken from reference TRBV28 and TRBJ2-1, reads DVKVTQSSRYLVKRTGEKVFLECVQDMDHENMFWYRQDPGLGLRLIYFSYDVKMKEKGDIPEGYSVSREKKERFSLILESASTNQTSMYLCASRKAGGHNEQFFGPGTRLTVL.

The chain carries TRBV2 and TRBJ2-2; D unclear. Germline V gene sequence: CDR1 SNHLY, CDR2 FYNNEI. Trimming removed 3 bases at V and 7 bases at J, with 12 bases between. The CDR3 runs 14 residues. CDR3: CASSDPGQVGELFF. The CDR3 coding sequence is TGTGCCAGCAGTGACCCCGGGCAGGTCGGGGAGCTGTTTTTT.

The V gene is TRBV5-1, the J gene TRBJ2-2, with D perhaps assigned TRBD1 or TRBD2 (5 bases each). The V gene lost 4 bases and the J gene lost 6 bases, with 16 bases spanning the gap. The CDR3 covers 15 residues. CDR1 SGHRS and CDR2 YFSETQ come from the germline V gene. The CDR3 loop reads CASSQNVGGPGELFF. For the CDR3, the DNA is TGCGCCAGCAGCCAAAACGTTGGGGGTCCCGGGGAGCTGTTTTTT.

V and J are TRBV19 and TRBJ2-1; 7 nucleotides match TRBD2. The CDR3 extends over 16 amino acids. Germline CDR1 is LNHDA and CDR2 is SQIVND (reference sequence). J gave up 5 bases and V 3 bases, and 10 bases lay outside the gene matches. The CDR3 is CASSMRSGDTNNEQFF. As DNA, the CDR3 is TGTGCCAGTAGTATGCGGAGCGGGGATACTAACAATGAGCAGTTCTTC.

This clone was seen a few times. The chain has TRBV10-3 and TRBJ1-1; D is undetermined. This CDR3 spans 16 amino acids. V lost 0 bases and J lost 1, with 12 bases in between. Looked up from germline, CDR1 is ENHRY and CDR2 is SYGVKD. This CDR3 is CAISESSWGSNTEAFF. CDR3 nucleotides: TGTGCCATCAGTGAGTCGAGCTGGGGATCGAACACTGAAGCTTTCTTT.

CDR3 region: CASSRSGASYEQYF. CDR3 DNA sequence: TGTGCCAGCAGTCGCTCAGGGGCTTCCTACGAGCAGTACTTC. The chain carries TRBV27 and TRBJ2-7; possible D gene TRBD1, 6 bases. This CDR3 has 14 amino acids. With 5 bases removed from V and 1 base from J, the gap between germline ends came to 12 bases. In germline, CDR1 is MNHEY, CDR2 SMNVEV (reference sequence).

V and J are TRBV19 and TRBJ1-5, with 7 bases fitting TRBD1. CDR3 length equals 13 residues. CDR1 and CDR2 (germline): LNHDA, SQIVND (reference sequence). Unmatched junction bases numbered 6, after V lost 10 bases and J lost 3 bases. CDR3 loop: CAIGQVHNQPQHF. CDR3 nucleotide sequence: TGTGCCATAGGACAGGTCCACAATCAGCCCCAGCATTTT.

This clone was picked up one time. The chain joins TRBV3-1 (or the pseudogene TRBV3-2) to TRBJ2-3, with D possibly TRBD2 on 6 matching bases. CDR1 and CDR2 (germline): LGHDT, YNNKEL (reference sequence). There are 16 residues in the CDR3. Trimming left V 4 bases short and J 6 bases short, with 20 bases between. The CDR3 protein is CASSPTEGPRVDTQYF. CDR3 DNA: TGTGCCAGCAGCCCCACGGAGGGGCCCCGAGTGGATACGCAGTATTTT.

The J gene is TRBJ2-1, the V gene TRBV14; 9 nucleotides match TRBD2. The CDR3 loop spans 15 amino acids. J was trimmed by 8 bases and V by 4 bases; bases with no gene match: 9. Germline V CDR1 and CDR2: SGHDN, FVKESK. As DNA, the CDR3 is TGTGCCAGCAGCCCCCGACTAGCGGCTTGGTATGAGCAGTTCTTC. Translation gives CASSPRLAAWYEQFF.

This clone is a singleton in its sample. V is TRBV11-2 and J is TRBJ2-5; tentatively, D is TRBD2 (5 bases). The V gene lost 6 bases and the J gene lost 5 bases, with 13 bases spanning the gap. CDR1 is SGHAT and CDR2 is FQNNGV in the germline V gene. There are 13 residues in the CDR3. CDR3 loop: CASSQGGGETQYF. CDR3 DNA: TGTGCCAGCAGTCAAGGTGGCGGGGAGACCCAGTACTTC. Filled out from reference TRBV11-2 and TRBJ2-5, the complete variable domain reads EAGVAQSPRYKIIEKRQSVAFWCNPISGHATLYWYQQILGQGPKLLIQFQNNGVVDDSQLPKDRFSAERLKGVDSTLKIQPAKLEDSAVYLCASSQGGGETQYFGPGTRLLVL.

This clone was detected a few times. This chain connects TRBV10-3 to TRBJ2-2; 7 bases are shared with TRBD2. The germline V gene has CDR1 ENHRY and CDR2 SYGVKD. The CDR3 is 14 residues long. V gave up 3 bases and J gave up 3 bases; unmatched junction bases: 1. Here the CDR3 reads CAISDGGDTGELFF. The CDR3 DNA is TGTGCCATCAGTGATGGGGGGGACACCGGGGAGCTGTTTTTT.

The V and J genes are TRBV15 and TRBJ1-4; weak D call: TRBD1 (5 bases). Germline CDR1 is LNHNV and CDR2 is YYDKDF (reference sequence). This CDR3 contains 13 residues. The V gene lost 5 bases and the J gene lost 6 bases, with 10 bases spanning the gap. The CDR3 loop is CATSRQGDEKLFF. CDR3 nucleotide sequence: TGTGCCACCAGCCGGCAGGGAGATGAAAAACTGTTTTTT.

The chain's CDR3 is CASSLDPQGIDGYEQYF. The CDR3 nucleotides are TGCGCCAGCAGCTTGGACCCTCAGGGAATAGATGGCTACGAGCAGTACTTC. The chain carries TRBV5-1 and TRBJ2-7, with D possibly matching TRBD1 (5 bases). Trimming shortened V by 0 bases and J by 3 bases, and 19 bases separated the two germline ends. This CDR3 is built from 17 residues. Germline CDR1 and CDR2: SGHRS and YFSETQ.

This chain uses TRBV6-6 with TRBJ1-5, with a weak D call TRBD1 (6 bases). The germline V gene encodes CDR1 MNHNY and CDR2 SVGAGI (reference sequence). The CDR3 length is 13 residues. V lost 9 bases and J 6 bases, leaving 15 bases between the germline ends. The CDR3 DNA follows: TGTGCCAGTAGCAGGGGAGCGAGTCAGCCCCAGCATTTT. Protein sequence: CASSRGASQPQHF.

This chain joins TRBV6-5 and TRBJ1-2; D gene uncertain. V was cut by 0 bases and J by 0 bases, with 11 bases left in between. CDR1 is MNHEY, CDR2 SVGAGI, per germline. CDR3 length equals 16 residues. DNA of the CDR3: TGTGCCAGCAGTTACTCGTCGGCCGATTCTAACTATGGCTACACCTTC. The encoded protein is CASSYSSADSNYGYTF.

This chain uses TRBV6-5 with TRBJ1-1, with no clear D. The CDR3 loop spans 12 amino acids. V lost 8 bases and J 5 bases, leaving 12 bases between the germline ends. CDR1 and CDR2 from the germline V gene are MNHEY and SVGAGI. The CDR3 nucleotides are TGTGCCAGCTTATACTACGGTACTGAAGCTTTCTTT. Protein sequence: CASLYYGTEAFF.

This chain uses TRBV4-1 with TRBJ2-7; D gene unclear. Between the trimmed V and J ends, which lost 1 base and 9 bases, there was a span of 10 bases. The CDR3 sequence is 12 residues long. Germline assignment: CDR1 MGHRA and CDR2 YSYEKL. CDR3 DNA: TGCGCCAGCAGCCAAGGGCAGGATCGGCAGTACTTC. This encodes CASSQGQDRQYF.

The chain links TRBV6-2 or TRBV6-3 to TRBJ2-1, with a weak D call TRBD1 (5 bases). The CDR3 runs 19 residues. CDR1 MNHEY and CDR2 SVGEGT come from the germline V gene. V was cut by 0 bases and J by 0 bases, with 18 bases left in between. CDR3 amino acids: CASSYSVNRYRLSYNEQFF. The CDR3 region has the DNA TGTGCCAGCAGTTACTCGGTAAATAGGTACAGGCTCTCCTACAATGAGCAGTTCTTC.

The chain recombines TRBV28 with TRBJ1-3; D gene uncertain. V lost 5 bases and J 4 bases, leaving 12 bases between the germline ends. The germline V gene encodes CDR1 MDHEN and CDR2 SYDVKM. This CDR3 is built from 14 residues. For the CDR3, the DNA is TGTGCCAGCAGTCTTCCCATTGTCGGAAACACCATATATTTT. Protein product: CASSLPIVGNTIYF.

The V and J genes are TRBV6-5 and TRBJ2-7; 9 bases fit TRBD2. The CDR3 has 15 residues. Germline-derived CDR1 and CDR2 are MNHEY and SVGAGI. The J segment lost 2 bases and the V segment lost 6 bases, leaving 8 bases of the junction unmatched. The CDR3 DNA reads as TGTGCCAGCAGCCCCACTAGCGGGCGGACCTACGAGCAGTACTTC. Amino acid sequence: CASSPTSGRTYEQYF.

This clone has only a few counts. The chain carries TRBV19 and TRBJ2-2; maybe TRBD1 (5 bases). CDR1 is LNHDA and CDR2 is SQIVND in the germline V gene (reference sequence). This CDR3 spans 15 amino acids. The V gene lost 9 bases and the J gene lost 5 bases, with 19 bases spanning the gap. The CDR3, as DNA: TGTGCCAGGCATCAGGGCCCGGGTCGGACCGGGGAGCTGTTTTTT. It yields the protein CARHQGPGRTGELFF.

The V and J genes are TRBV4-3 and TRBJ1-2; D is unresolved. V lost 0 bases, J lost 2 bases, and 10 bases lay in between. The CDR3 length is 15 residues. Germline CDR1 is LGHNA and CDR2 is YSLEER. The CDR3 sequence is CASSQDYGGNYGYTF. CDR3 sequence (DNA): TGCGCCAGCAGCCAAGATTACGGAGGGAACTATGGCTACACCTTC.